This TCR beta chain comes out of a study of PD-1 blockade in classical Hodgkin lymphoma. Overall study findings and caveats: What drove the repertoire differences, possibly disease activity or prior therapy, has not been defined. Newly diagnosed patients had baseline TCR diversity that was reportedly lower than that of healthy donors.

The CDR3 totals 18 residues. The V gene's germline CDR1 is SEHNR and CDR2 FQNEAQ (reference sequence). With V trimmed by 5 bases and J by 5 bases, 18 bases remained unmatched. The method was immunoSEQ multiplex PCR; TCRdb's version includes in-frame clones alone and lacks a portion of them. This sample has over 25,000 clones; around 94% occur once, and the top ten carry roughly 2.5%. Comment on this clone: Its antigen is as yet unknown.

Sample time point: newly diagnosed, previously untreated cHL patient sample. Sample: peripheral blood mononuclear cells (PBMCs). This receptor was taken from a human donor with classical Hodgkin lymphoma. The gene calls are TRBV7-9 and TRBJ1-2; the match to TRBD1 covers 9 bases. The CDR3 coding sequence is TGTGCCAGCAGCCCTCCGGGGGGGGACAGGGTTTTTACTTATGGCTACACCTTC. Translation: CASSPPGGDRVFTYGYTF.